A single sample gave rise to the 26 T cell receptor beta chains below, sequenced in a study of CD8 T cells in ankylosing spondylitis. TCRdb ran MiXCR on the 5' RACE reads and lists one entry per CDR3 protein. This table has approximately 540,000 distinct CDR3 sequences, about 12% appearing once. These receptors have no known antigen. Study findings and constraints: In ankylosing spondylitis blood, a motif of roughly 8 highly homologous TCR beta variants appeared characteristic.

The sequenced sample was blood, either unsorted or a sorted T cell fraction (not recorded which). The receptors were gathered from a male donor with ankylosing spondylitis.

Only a few counts were recorded for this clonotype. The genes are TRBV7-2 and TRBJ1-5; possible D gene TRBD1, 5 bases. This CDR3 contains 14 residues. Deletions cut 5 bases from V and 6 bases from J, with 14 bases between. Germline V gene lookup returns CDR1 SGHTA and CDR2 FQGNSA. The CDR3 protein is CASSRDMGTQPQHF. CDR3 DNA: TGTGCCAGCAGCCGAGACATGGGGACTCAGCCCCAGCATTTT.

V gene TRBV11-2 combines with J gene TRBJ1-5; 7 bases fit TRBD1. The CDR3 runs to 13 residues. Germline loops: CDR1 SGHAT, CDR2 FQNNGV. V lost 6 bases, J lost 7 bases, and 6 bases stayed unmatched. The CDR3 nucleotides are TGTGCCAGCAGTAAAGACAGGGAGCAGCCCCAGCATTTT. This gives the protein CASSKDREQPQHF. The full variable domain, with the rest looked up from reference TRBV11-2 and TRBJ1-5, is EAGVAQSPRYKIIEKRQSVAFWCNPISGHATLYWYQQILGQGPKLLIQFQNNGVVDDSQLPKDRFSAERLKGVDSTLKIQPAKLEDSAVYLCASSKDREQPQHFGDGTRLSIL.

This clonotype was counted at least ten times. The chain links TRBV5-1 to TRBJ2-1; D is ambiguous. The CDR3 runs to 15 residues. Germline CDR1 SGHRS, CDR2 YFSETQ. The V end was cut by 1 base, the J end by 8 bases, with 16 bases between. This CDR3 is CASSLLAVPKHEQFF. The CDR3 coding sequence is TGCGCCAGCAGCTTGTTGGCGGTTCCTAAACATGAGCAGTTCTTC.

The V call is TRBV29-1, the J call TRBJ2-2, with a weak D call TRBD2 (5 bases). The CDR3 contains 14 residues. V gave up 6 bases and J gave up 0 bases, with 11 bases separating them. Germline CDR1 and CDR2: SQVTM and ANQGSEA. The DNA of the CDR3 is TGCAGCGTCGGACGGGGATCGAACACCGGGGAGCTGTTTTTT. It specifies CSVGRGSNTGELFF.

The V and J genes are TRBV11-2 and TRBJ2-7; 10 nucleotides agree with TRBD2. The CDR3 spans 16 residues. V lost 5 bases to trimming and J lost 2 bases; unmatched junction nucleotides: 9. Germline V gene data show CDR1 as SGHAT and CDR2 as FQNNGV. The CDR3 reads CASSVALAGVPYEQYF. CDR3 DNA: TGTGCCAGCAGCGTAGCCCTAGCGGGAGTGCCCTACGAGCAGTACTTC.

Only a few counts were recorded for this clonotype. CDR3 nucleotide sequence: TGTGCCAGCAGCCAAGATTTACAAGTAGGGACAGGGTTCGATGAGCAGTTCTTC. Translating it yields CASSQDLQVGTGFDEQFF. This chain connects TRBV3-1 to TRBJ2-1, with TRBD1 identical over 9 bases. Trimming removed 0 bases from V and 8 bases from J; junction bases left unmatched: 14. CDR3 size: 18 residues. The germline V gene has CDR1 LGHDT and CDR2 YNNKEL (reference sequence).

The chain carries TRBV18 and TRBJ2-1; a possible D gene is TRBD1 (6 bases). Germline assignment: CDR1 KGHSH and CDR2 LQKENI. V was cut by 1 base and J by 3 bases, with 10 bases left in between. This CDR3 contains 15 residues. For the CDR3, the DNA is TGTGCCAGCTCACCACAGGGGGTAAACTACAATGAGCAGTTCTTC. Translated, it gives CASSPQGVNYNEQFF.

This clonotype was detected ten times or more. The CDR3 sequence: CASSLFTLYEQYV. For the CDR3, the DNA is TGTGCCAGCAGCTTATTCACCCTCTACGAGCAGTACGTC. This chain links TRBV7-2 with TRBJ2-7; D gene unclear. The germline V gene encodes CDR1 SGHTA and CDR2 FQGNSA. The V and J ends lost 2 bases and 3 bases respectively, with 8 bases between them. The CDR3 runs to 13 residues.

The V and J genes are TRBV11-2 and TRBJ1-6; D gene unclear. V was shortened by 0 bases and J by 9 bases, with 12 bases between the two germline ends. The CDR3 is 15 amino acids. The germline V gene encodes CDR1 SGHAT and CDR2 FQNNGV. The CDR3 reads CASSLEASGASPLHF. Here the CDR3 DNA reads TGTGCCAGCAGCTTAGAGGCATCAGGAGCTTCACCCCTCCACTTT.

The chain employs TRBV3-1 and TRBJ1-1; D possibly corresponds to TRBD1 (6 bases). V shed 1 base and J shed 1 base, with 7 bases lying between them. CDR1 and CDR2 (germline): LGHDT, YNNKEL (reference sequence). The CDR3 extends over 14 amino acids. The CDR3 region is CASSQATGNTEAFF. The CDR3 DNA is TGTGCCAGCAGCCAAGCGACAGGGAACACTGAAGCTTTCTTT.

The sample holds a few counts of this clonotype. The chain has TRBV11-2 and TRBJ2-3; D not resolved. Deletions cut 0 bases from V and 5 bases from J, with 15 bases between. Germline V gives CDR1 SGHAT, CDR2 FQNNGV. This CDR3 is built from 16 residues. CDR3 in DNA: TGTGCCAGCAGCTTAGATTACACCAGAGTGGGAGATACGCAGTATTTT. Protein: CASSLDYTRVGDTQYF.

In its sample, this clonotype was seen a few times. This chain uses TRBV2 with TRBJ2-7, with D uncertain. CDR1 is SNHLY, CDR2 FYNNEI, per germline. With 3 bases removed from V and 7 bases from J, the gap between germline ends came to 16 bases. This CDR3 has 14 amino acids. The CDR3 DNA sequence: TGTGCCAGCAGTGATGGATCTCTCGCCGGGGAGCAGTACTTC. It is translated as CASSDGSLAGEQYF. Complete variable domain (other parts from reference TRBV2 and TRBJ2-7): EPEVTQTPSHQVTQMGQEVILRCVPISNHLYFYWYRQILGQKVEFLVSFYNNEISEKSEIFDDQFSVERPDGSNFTLKIRSTKLEDSAMYFCASSDGSLAGEQYFGPGTRLTVT.

The chain uses TRBV12-3 or TRBV12-4 and TRBJ1-1; tentatively, D is TRBD1 (5 bases). The CDR3 sequence is 15 residues long. V was trimmed by 3 bases and J by 3 bases, leaving 14 bases between them. CDR3 nucleotide sequence: TGTGCCAGCAGTTTTGACGGCAGGGTGGACACTGAAGCTTTCTTT. It yields the protein CASSFDGRVDTEAFF.

This sequence joins TRBV10-3 and TRBJ2-1; 11 bases line up with TRBD2. CDR1 and CDR2 (germline): ENHRY, SYGVKD. This CDR3 contains 14 residues. The trim removed 10 bases at V and 8 bases at J, leaving 10 bases unmatched. CDR3 DNA sequence: TGTGCCAGCGTACTAGCGGGAGCTTGGGATGAGCAGTTCTTC. Translating gives CASVLAGAWDEQFF.

This clonotype was counted a few times. The chain links TRBV29-1 to TRBJ2-7; 15 nucleotides agree with TRBD2. V was clipped by 4 bases and J by 2 bases; unmatched bases: 3. CDR1 is SQVTM and CDR2 is ANQGSEA in the germline V gene. The CDR3 consists of 15 residues. CDR3 in DNA: TGCAGCGTTGCTGGACTAGCGGGAGGGCCCTACGAGCAGTACTTC. Translation: CSVAGLAGGPYEQYF.

This clonotype came up a few times. This chain connects TRBV29-1 to TRBJ1-3; no definite D call. This CDR3 spans 11 amino acids. CDR1 and CDR2 (germline): SQVTM, ANQGSEA. The V gene lost 8 bases and the J gene lost 3 bases, with 8 bases spanning the gap. CDR3 amino acids: CSPGGGNTIYF. The CDR3 DNA reads TGCAGCCCCGGAGGTGGAAACACCATATATTTT.

This clonotype was counted many times. The CDR3 DNA is TGCGCCAGCAGACAAGGGTTGGCTTCGTTCAATGAGCAGTTCTTC. Translating gives CASRQGLASFNEQFF. V gene TRBV5-1 combines with J gene TRBJ2-1, with D unresolved. This CDR3 comprises 15 residues. Trimming stripped 5 bases from V and 6 bases from J, with 18 bases between. The germline gives CDR1 SGHRS, CDR2 YFSETQ.

Ten or more counts support this clonotype. The gene calls are TRBV7-7 and TRBJ2-3, with TRBD1 identical over 8 bases. Trimming took 5 bases from V and 5 from J; bases not matched to a gene: 6. The CDR3 spans 14 residues. Germline CDR1 SSHAT, CDR2 FNYEAQ (reference sequence). CDR3 region: CASSAAGGQDTQYF. CDR3 bases: TGTGCCAGCAGCGCCGCAGGGGGCCAAGATACGCAGTATTTT.

This clonotype has only a few counts. The chain joins TRBV7-9 to TRBJ2-3; the match to TRBD2 covers 10 bases. CDR3 length equals 16 residues. V shed 3 bases and J 7 bases; nucleotides not matched to a gene: 10. Looked up from germline, CDR1 is SEHNR and CDR2 is FQNEAQ (reference sequence). Here the CDR3 reads CASSFEREGSRNTQYF. CDR3 DNA: TGTGCCAGCAGCTTTGAGCGGGAGGGCTCAAGGAATACGCAGTATTTT. The full variable domain, with the rest looked up from reference TRBV7-9 and TRBJ2-3, is DTGVSQNPRHKITKRGQNVTFRCDPISEHNRLYWYRQTLGQGPEFLTYFQNEAQLEKSRLLSDRFSAERPKGSFSTLEIQRTEQGDSAMYLCASSFEREGSRNTQYFGPGTRLTVL.

This clonotype came up a few times. CDR3: CASRAYRVPSNTEAFF. The DNA for the CDR3 is TGTGCCAGCAGGGCCTACAGGGTCCCCTCGAACACTGAAGCTTTCTTT. The chain uses TRBV12-3 or TRBV12-4 and TRBJ1-1, with D possibly being TRBD1 (6 bases). V was pared by 6 bases and J by 1 base, with 18 bases between. The CDR3 is 16 residues long.

This clonotype was observed a few times. The genes are TRBV15 and TRBJ2-2; the match to TRBD1 covers 10 bases. V was pared by 3 bases and J by 6 bases, with 13 bases of the junction left unmatched. The CDR3 totals 18 residues. From germline, CDR1 is LNHNV and CDR2 YYDKDF (reference sequence). CDR3 in amino acids: CATSSLYAGTGEAGELFF. Written as DNA, the CDR3 is TGTGCCACCAGCAGTTTATACGCCGGGACAGGGGAGGCCGGGGAGCTGTTTTTT.

This clonotype has only a few counts. A read error may account for a junction end that differs from germline. The chain recombines TRBV20-1 with TRBJ2-1, with D possibly called TRBD1 or TRBD2 (5 bases each). The CDR3 has 13 amino acids. Germline V gene sequence: CDR1 DFQATT, CDR2 SNEGSKA (reference sequence). The CDR3 DNA is TGCAGTTCTAGTCGGGGCTCCGGGCGTGAGCAGTTCTTC. Encoded protein: CSSSRGSGREQFF.

The V and J genes are TRBV5-1 and TRBJ1-3; a possible D gene is TRBD1 (6 bases). Trimming stripped 4 bases from V and 0 bases from J, with 14 bases between. This CDR3 has 16 amino acids. Germline CDR1 SGHRS, CDR2 YFSETQ. This CDR3 reads CASSEQGLSSGNTIYF. CDR3 nucleotide sequence: TGCGCCAGCAGCGAACAGGGCTTGTCCTCTGGAAACACCATATATTTT.

V usage is TRBV12-3 or TRBV12-4 and J usage is TRBJ2-7; D may be TRBD1 (5 bases). This CDR3 is 14 amino acids long. Between the trimmed V and J ends, which lost 5 bases and 6 bases, there was a span of 17 bases. CDR3 bases: TGTGCCAGCAGTACAAACCTTCAGGGCTCCGAGCAGTACGTC. The encoded protein is CASSTNLQGSEQYV.

The chain uses TRBV7-2 and TRBJ2-7; the match to TRBD2 covers 7 bases. V shed 5 bases and J 7 bases; nucleotides not matched to a gene: 8. This CDR3 is 13 amino acids long. CDR1 and CDR2 (germline): SGHTA, FQGNSA. The chain's CDR3 is CASSTTSYREQYV. The CDR3, as DNA: TGTGCCAGCAGCACGACTAGCTATAGGGAGCAGTACGTC.

At least ten counts were recorded for this clonotype. J is TRBJ2-3 and V is TRBV12-3 or TRBV12-4, with TRBD1 as a possible D gene (6 bases). The CDR3 is 15 amino acids. V lost 3 bases and J 0 bases, leaving 10 bases between the germline ends. The CDR3 DNA sequence: TGTGCCAGCAGTTTCGGACAGCCTAGCACAGATACGCAGTATTTT. Translation: CASSFGQPSTDTQYF.